This T cell receptor (beta chain) comes out of a study of T cells in Graves' hyperthyroidism and ophthalmopathy. The overall study: Upon initial diagnosis and before any treatment, peripheral blood was collected.

Uncontrolled infection, other autoimmune disease, pregnancy or lactation disqualified patients from enrolment. The germline V gene has CDR1 DFQATT and CDR2 SNEGSKA (reference sequence). V was cut by 5 bases and J by 8 bases, with 18 bases left in between. This CDR3 spans 14 amino acids. This clonotype was detected a few times. RNA transcripts provided the source from which TCR beta CDR3 regions were amplified. When the TCR CDR3 underwent first-round RT-PCR, the HTBI primer set was used. TCRdb reprocessed the multiplex PCR reads with MiXCR, giving one entry per CDR3 protein. The table has about 400,000 distinct CDR3 sequences, more than 12% seen once.

Sequences were obtained from blood. The clonotype comes from a young woman with Graves' hyperthyroidism. The genes are TRBV20-1 and TRBJ1-4; D uncertain. In DNA form, the CDR3 reads TGCAGTGCTCCCCGGGGAGGGCTGGAGGAAAAACTGTTTTTT. Its protein product is CSAPRGGLEEKLFF.